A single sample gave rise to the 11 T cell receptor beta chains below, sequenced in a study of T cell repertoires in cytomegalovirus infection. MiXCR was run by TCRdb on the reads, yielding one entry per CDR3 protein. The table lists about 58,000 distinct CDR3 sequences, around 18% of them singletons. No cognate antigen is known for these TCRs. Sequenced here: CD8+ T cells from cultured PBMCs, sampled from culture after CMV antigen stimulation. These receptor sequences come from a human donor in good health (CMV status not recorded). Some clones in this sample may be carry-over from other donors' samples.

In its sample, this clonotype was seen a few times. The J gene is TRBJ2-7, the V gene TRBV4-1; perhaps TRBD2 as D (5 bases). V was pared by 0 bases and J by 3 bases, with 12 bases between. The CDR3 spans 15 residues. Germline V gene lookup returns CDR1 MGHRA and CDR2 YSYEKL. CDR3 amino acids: CASSQEKDLFYEQYF. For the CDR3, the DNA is TGCGCCAGCAGCCAAGAAAAGGACTTATTCTACGAGCAGTACTTC.

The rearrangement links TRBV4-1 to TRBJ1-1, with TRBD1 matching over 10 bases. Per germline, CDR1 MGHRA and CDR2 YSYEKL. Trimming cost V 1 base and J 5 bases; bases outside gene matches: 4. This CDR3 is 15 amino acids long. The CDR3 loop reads CASSQGQGARTEAFF. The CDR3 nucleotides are TGCGCCAGCAGCCAAGGACAGGGGGCTAGAACTGAAGCTTTCTTT.

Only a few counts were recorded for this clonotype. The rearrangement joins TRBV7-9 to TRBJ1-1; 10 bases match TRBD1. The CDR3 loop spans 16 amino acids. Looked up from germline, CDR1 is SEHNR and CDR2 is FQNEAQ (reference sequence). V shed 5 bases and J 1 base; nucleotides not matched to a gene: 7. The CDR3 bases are TGTGCCAGCAGCCCGATGACAGGGGGCGCGAACACTGAAGCTTTCTTT. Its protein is CASSPMTGGANTEAFF.

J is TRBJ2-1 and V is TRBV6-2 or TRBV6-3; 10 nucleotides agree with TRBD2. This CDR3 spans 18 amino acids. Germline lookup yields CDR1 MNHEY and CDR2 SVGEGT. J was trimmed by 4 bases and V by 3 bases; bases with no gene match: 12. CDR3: CASSYPPLSGGPYNEQFF. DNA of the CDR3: TGTGCCAGCAGTTATCCCCCCCTTAGCGGGGGGCCTTACAATGAGCAGTTCTTC.

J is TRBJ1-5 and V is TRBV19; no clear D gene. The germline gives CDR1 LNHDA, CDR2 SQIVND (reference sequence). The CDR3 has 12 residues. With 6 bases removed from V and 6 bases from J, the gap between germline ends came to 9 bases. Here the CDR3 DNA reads TGTGCCAGTAGCCCGGCCGCTCAGCCCCAGCATTTT. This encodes CASSPAAQPQHF.

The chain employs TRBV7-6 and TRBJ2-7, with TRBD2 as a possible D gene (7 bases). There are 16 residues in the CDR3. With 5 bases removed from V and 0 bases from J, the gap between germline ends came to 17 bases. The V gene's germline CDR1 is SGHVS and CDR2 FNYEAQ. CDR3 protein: CASSPGGRGSSYEQYF. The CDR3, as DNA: TGTGCCAGCAGCCCGGGGGGCAGGGGAAGCTCCTACGAGCAGTACTTC.

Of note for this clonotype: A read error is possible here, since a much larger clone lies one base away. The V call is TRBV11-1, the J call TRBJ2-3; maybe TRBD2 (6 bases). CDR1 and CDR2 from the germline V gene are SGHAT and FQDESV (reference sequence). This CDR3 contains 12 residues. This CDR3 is CANSLGLDTQYF. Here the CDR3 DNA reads TGTGCCAACAGCCTGGGACTGGATACGCAGTATTTT.

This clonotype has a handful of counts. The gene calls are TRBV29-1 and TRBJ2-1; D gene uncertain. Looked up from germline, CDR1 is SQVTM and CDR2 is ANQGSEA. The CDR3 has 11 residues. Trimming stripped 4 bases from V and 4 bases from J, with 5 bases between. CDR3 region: CSVVQYNEQFF. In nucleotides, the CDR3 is TGCAGCGTTGTACAATACAATGAGCAGTTCTTC.

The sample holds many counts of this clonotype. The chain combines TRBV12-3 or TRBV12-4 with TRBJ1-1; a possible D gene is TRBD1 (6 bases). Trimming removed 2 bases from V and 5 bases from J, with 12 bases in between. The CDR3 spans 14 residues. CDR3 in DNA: TGTGCCAGCAGTTTAAGGGGAGGGGGAACTGAAGCTTTCTTT. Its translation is CASSLRGGGTEAFF.

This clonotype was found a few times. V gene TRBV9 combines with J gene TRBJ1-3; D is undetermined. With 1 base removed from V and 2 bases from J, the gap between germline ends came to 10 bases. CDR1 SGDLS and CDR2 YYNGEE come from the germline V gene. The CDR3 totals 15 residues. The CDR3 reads CASSVLGSTGNTIYF. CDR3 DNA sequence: TGTGCCAGCAGCGTACTAGGCTCCACTGGAAACACCATATATTTT. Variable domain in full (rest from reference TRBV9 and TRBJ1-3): DSGVTQTPKHLITATGQRVTLRCSPRSGDLSVYWYQQSLDQGLQFLIQYYNGEERAKGNILERFSAQQFPDLHSELNLSSLELGDSALYFCASSVLGSTGNTIYFGEGSWLTVV.

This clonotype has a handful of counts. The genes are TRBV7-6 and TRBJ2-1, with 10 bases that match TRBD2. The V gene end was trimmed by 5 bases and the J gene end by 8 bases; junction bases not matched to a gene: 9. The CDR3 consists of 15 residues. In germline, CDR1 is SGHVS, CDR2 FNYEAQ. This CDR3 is CASSRLAGVWDEQFF. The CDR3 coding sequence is TGTGCCAGCAGCCGTCTAGCGGGGGTATGGGATGAGCAGTTCTTC. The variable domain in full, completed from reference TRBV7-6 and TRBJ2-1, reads GAGVSQSPRYKVTKRGQDVALRCDPISGHVSLYWYRQALGQGPEFLTYFNYEAQQDKSGLPNDRFSAERPEGSISTLTIQRTEQRDSAMYRCASSRLAGVWDEQFFGPGTRLTVL.